This TCR beta chain was identified during a study of identical twins (TCRdb year 2016). With respect to the entire study: To test whether fetal clonotypes persist, the study used deep sequencing on TCR alpha and beta repertoires from monozygotic twins, unrelated adults of various ages, and cord blood. To rule out contamination, the twin experiments were replicated at different times with different library preparation protocols. What the work shows at the level of the full study, not this receptor alone: Fewer insertions were carried by abundant cord blood beta clonotypes, a similar but weaker trend appeared in young adult naive repertoires, and no such trend appeared in memory repertoires. Because the same donors could not be followed over many years, the conclusions depended on cross-sectional statistical analysis. Compared with coincidental sharing between unrelated individuals, out-of-frame TCR alpha sequences shared between twins showed an excess of sequences with low generation probability. In monozygotic twins, out-of-frame TCR alpha sharing was systematically underestimated by recombination models, although the models agreed with sharing between unrelated individuals. Invariant T cells such as MAIT and iNKT could partly confound zero-insertion analyses, although diverse VJ usage argued against such confounding for most clonotypes. A weaker excess of twin sharing was found in beta out-of-frame sequences because the signal-to-noise ratio was lowered by fewer shared sequences.

All donors were healthy Caucasians. Library preparation employed 5' RACE. The run used an Illumina HiSeq 2000. A universal primer binding site was introduced by template switching, and a unique molecular identifier was present in the final cDNA, enabling accurate counting of TCR cDNA molecules. First-strand cDNA for TCR alpha and beta chains was synthesized from specific primers in the conserved constant-segment region. To control for contamination, each cDNA library was double barcoded with a SMART-Mk sample barcode plus Illumina barcodes. TruSeq adapter sequences, together with Illumina sample barcodes, were added in two successive PCR steps. The TCR alpha and beta cDNA libraries were sequenced on the Illumina HiSeq platform using custom primers. In the authors' own workflow: MiGEC processed the raw reads to extract unique molecular identifiers, while MiXCR was used to determine the CDR3 positions. Recombination models were inferred per individual with the repgenHMM and IGoR tools using an EM algorithm. The tcR package in R was used for shared clonotype analysis, with sharing normalized by the product of cloneset sizes. Out-of-frame nonproductive sequences were analyzed to study raw recombination free of thymic and clonal selection effects. Clones were called with MiXCR by TCRdb after fastp trimmed the public reads at Q25, and only in-frame beta chains were retained. CDR3 protein sequences are deduplicated, and each keeps its most common genes and DNA. These V and J calls derive from TCRdb rather than the authors' analysis. This sample comprises 1.5 million to 2 million distinct CDR3 sequences, less than 40% of them detected only once. About 0.3% of the sample is held by the ten biggest clonotypes.

This clonotype has a handful of counts. No cognate antigen has been identified for it. There are no base qualities to consult, and no much larger clone falls within one base. The TCR originated in a newborn girl in good health. Sample: cord blood.

CDR3 loop: CASRNTRLGPISIQYF. The sequenced DNA: TGTGCCAGCAGGAACACTCGACTAGGCCCCATTAGCATTCAGTACTTC. The sequence is built from TRBV12-3 or TRBV12-4 and TRBJ2-4; perhaps TRBD2 is the D gene, with 6 bases matching. Spanning cysteine to phenylalanine, the CDR3 consists of 16 amino acids. Just the 48-base CDR3 DNA is kept, in frame starting at base 1. The junction shows trimming of 6 bases on V and 9 bases on J, plus 24 bases between the germline ends.